This TCR beta chain was identified during a study of OX40 agonist ivuxolimab in advanced cancers. The overall study: Among those enrolled, mean age was about 63 years (range about 20 to 79) and 75% to 85% were male. Notes on the study in general: Dose levels from 0.1 to 3.0 mg/kg saw CD4+ and CD8+ blood T cells expand clonally by week 6.

J was trimmed by 8 bases and V by 5 bases; bases with no gene match: 14. The length of the CDR3 is 16 residues. Looked up from germline, CDR1 is SGHAT and CDR2 is FQNNGV. This clone came up once. The antigen remains undetermined. The data were produced by immunoSEQ multiplex PCR, yet TCRdb's version contains in-frame clones alone and is incomplete. The repertoire includes 45,000 or so clones, more than 75% of them detected once, and 11% sits in the top ten. The source material was CD4+ or CD8+ T cells sorted from blood, sampled in a trial of the OX40 agonist ivuxolimab. This TCR derives from an adult with an advanced solid tumor such as melanoma, head and neck, liver or kidney cancer. The chain employs TRBV11-2 and TRBJ2-3, with TRBD1 matching over 9 bases. The CDR3 DNA is TGTGCCAGCAGCCTATACTCGGGACAGGGCCGAGGTACGCAGTATTTT. It translates to CASSLYSGQGRGTQYF.